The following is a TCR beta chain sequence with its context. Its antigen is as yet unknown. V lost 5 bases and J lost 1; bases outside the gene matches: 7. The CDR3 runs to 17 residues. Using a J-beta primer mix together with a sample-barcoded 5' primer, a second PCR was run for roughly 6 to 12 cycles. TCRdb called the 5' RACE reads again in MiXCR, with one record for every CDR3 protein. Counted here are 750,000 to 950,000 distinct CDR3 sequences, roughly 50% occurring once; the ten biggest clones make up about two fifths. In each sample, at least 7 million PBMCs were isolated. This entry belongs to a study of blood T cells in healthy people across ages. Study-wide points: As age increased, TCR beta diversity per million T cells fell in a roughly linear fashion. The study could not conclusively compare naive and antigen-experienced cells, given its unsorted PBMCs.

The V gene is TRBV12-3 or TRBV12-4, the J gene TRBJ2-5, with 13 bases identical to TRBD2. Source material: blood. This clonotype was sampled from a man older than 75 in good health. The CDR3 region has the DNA TGTGCCAGCAGTATGTCACTAGCGGGAGGGATCCAAGAGACCCAGTACTTC. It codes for CASSMSLAGGIQETQYF.